These T cell receptor beta chains were read from a single sample in a study of vaccination effects on CD4 cells after COVID-19. Antigen specificity for these receptors is unknown. Libraries were prepared by immunoSEQ multiplex PCR; TCRdb keeps only in-frame clonotypes and omits some of them. The sample records about 59,000 clones, 78% being singletons. The input for sequencing was CD4+ T cells from PBMCs cultured with HCoV-OC43 spike peptides, taken after COVID-19 vaccination. These receptor sequences come from a human donor who received a COVID-19 vaccine. CDR3s include the opening cysteine and the closing phenylalanine or tryptophan. The order of the fields is clone size, J gene, V gene, D gene, CDR3 DNA, CDR3 protein. The D gene is left open where the match is weak. Expanded clones get a size class; other rows say once, few or many, or leave the size out.

medium-sized,TRBJ1-2,TRBV18,.,TGTGCCAGCTCACCACGCTCTCCAGAAATCTATGGCTACACCTTC,CASSPRSPEIYGYTF
.,TRBJ2-3,TRBV7-2,TRBD2,TGTGCCAGCAGCTCGCAACCCCGAGCGGGGGGGAAGAGAGATACGCAGTATTTT,CASSSQPRAGGKRDTQYF
.,TRBJ2-2,TRBV18,.,TGTGCCAGCTCACCAACAGTGAACACCGGGGAGCTGTTTTTT,CASSPTVNTGELFF
.,TRBJ1-2,TRBV18,TRBD1,TGTGCCAGCTCACCAACGGGACAGGGTGACTATGGCTACACCTTC,CASSPTGQGDYGYTF
.,TRBJ1-2,TRBV18,.,TGTGCCAGCTCACCGGACAGCCCGAACGGCTACACCTTC,CASSPDSPNGYTF
.,TRBJ2-3,TRBV5-4,TRBD2,TGTGCCAGCCGTCCCGGGGGGGCCCTGAGCACAGATACGCAGTATTTT,CASRPGGALSTDTQYF
.,TRBJ1-2,TRBV27,TRBD1,TGTGCCAGCCTACATTGGGGGACAGGGGGCAGGTATGGCTACACCTTC,CASLHWGTGGRYGYTF
.,TRBJ2-2,TRBV11-2,.,TGTGCCAGCATCCACTTGGATCGCCCGAACACCGGGGAGCTGTTTTTT,CASIHLDRPNTGELFF
.,TRBJ1-2,TRBV5-1,TRBD1,TGCGCCAGCAGCCCTGCAGGGGGAATGTATGGCTACACCTTC,CASSPAGGMYGYTF
.,TRBJ2-2,TRBV5-1,TRBD2,TGCGCCAGCAGCTCGATACTTAGCGGGGGGTCGAACACCGGGGAGCTGTTTTTT,CASSSILSGGSNTGELFF
few,TRBJ1-5,TRBV6-6,.,TGTGCCAGCCAAGGGACGGGGAATCAGCCCCAGCATTTT,CASQGTGNQPQHF
few,TRBJ2-2,TRBV27,TRBD2,TGTGCCAGCAGCCTTCTAGCGGGGGTGGACACCGGGGAGCTGTTTTTT,CASSLLAGVDTGELFF
.,TRBJ2-3,TRBV20-1,.,TGCAGTGGCCTAAGCACAGATACGCAGTATTTT,CSGLSTDTQYF
.,TRBJ2-2,TRBV6-2/TRBV6-3,.,TGTGCCAGCAGACCTACAGGGCGGAACACCGGGGAGCTGTTTTTT,CASRPTGRNTGELFF
.,TRBJ1-1,TRBV6-2/TRBV6-3,.,TGTGCCAGCAGTTACTTGAGGGGGGTAACTGAAGCTTTCTTT,CASSYLRGVTEAFF